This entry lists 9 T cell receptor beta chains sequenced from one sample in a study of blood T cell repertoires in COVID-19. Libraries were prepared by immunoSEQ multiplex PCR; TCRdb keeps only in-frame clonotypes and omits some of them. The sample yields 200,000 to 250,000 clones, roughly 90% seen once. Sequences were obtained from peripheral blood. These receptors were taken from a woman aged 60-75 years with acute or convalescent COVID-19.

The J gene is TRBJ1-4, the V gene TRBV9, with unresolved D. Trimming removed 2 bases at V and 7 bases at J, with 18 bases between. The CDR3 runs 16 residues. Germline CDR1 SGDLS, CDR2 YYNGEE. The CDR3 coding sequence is TGTGCCAGCAGCGTCCGGGAAAAGGGTCGGGGTGAAAAACTGTTTTTT. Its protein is CASSVREKGRGEKLFF.

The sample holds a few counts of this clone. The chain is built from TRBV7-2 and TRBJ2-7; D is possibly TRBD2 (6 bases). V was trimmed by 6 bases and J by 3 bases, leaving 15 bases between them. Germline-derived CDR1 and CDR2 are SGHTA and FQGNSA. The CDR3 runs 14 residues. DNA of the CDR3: TGTGCCAGCAGTAGGGACTCCGCGAGCTACGAGCAGTACTTC. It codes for CASSRDSASYEQYF.

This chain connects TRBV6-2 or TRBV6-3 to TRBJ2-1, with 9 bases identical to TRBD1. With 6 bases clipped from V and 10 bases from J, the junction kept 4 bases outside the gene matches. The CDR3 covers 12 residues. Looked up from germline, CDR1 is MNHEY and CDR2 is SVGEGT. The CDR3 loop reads CASSRQGGEQFF. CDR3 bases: TGTGCCAGCAGCCGACAGGGGGGCGAGCAGTTCTTC.

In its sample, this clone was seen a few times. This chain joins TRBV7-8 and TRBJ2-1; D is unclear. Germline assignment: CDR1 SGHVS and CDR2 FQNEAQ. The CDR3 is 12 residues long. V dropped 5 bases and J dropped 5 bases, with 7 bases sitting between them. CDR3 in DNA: TGTGCCAGCAGCCCCAGGAACAATGAGCAGTTCTTC. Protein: CASSPRNNEQFF.

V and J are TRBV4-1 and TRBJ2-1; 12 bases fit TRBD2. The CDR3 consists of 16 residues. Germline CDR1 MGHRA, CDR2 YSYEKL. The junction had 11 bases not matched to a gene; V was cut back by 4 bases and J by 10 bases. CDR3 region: CASSRATSGGPYEQFF. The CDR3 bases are TGCGCCAGCAGCCGCGCCACTAGCGGGGGGCCCTACGAGCAGTTCTTC.

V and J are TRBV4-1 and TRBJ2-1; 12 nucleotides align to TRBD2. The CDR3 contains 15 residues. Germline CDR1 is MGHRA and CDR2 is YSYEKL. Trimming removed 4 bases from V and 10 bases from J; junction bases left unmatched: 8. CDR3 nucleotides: TGCGCCAGCAGCCGAGCCGGGACTAGCGGGTACGAGCAGTTCTTC. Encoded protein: CASSRAGTSGYEQFF.

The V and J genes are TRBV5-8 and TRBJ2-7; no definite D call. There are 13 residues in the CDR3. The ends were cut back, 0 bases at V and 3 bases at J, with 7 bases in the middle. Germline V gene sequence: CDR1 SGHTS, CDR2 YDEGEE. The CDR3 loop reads CASSLVPVYEQYF. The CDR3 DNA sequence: TGTGCCAGCAGCTTGGTCCCGGTCTACGAGCAGTACTTC.

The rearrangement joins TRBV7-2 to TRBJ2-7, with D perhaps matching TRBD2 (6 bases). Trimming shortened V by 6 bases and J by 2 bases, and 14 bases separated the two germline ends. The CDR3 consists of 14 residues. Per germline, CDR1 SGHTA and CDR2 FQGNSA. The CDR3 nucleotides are TGTGCCAGCAGAACCGGGACTGGGGCCTACGAGCAGTACTTC. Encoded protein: CASRTGTGAYEQYF.

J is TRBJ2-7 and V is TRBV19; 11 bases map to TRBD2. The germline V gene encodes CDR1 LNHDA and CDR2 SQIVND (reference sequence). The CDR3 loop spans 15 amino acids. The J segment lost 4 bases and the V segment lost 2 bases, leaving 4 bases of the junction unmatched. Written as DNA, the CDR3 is TGTGCCAGTAGTATAACTAGCGGGAGTGGGTACGAGCAGTACTTC. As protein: CASSITSGSGYEQYF.